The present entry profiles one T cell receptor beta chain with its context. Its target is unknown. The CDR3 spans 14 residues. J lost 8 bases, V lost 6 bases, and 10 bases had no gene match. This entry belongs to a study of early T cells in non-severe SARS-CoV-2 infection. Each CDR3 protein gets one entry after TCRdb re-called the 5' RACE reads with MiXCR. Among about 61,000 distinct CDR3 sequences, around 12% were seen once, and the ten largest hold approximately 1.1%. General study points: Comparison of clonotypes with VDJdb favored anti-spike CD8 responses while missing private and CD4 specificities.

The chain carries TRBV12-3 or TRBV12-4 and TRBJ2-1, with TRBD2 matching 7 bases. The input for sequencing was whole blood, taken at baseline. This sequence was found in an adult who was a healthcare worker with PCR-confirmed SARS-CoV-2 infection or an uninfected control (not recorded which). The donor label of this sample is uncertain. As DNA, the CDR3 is TGTGCCAGCAGCTACCAGGTGGGGGGGGATGAGCAGTTCTTC. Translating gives CASSYQVGGDEQFF.